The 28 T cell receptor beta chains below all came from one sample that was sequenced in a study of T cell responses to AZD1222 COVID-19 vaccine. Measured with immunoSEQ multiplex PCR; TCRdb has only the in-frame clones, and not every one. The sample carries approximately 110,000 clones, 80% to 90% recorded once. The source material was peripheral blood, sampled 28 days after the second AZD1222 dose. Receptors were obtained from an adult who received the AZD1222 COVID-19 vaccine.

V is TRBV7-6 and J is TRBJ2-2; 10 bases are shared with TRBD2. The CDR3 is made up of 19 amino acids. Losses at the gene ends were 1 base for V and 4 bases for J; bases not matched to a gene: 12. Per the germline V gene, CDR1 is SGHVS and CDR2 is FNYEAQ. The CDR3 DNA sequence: TGTGCCAGCAGCTTAGAGCCCCCCCTTCTAGCGGGAGCCACCGGGGAGCTGTTTTTT. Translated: CASSLEPPLLAGATGELFF.

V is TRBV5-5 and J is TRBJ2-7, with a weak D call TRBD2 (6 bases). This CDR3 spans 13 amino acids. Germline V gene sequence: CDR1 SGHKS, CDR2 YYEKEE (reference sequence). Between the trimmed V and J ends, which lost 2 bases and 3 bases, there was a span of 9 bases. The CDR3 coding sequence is TGTGCCAGCAGCTTTAGCGGATACTACGAGCAGTACTTC. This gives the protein CASSFSGYYEQYF.

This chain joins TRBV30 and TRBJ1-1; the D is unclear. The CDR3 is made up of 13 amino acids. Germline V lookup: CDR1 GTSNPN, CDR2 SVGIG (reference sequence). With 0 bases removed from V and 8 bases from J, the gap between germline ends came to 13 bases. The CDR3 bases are TGTGCCTGGAGTGTAGGTAGGTCTCAAGAAGCTTTCTTT. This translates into CAWSVGRSQEAFF.

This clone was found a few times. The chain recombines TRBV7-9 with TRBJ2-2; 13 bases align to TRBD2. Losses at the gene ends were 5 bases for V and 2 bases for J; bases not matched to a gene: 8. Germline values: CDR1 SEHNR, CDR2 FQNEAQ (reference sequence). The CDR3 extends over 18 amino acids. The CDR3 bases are TGTGCCAGCAGCCCTCAGAGACTAGCGGGAGGAAACACCGGGGAGCTGTTTTTT. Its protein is CASSPQRLAGGNTGELFF.

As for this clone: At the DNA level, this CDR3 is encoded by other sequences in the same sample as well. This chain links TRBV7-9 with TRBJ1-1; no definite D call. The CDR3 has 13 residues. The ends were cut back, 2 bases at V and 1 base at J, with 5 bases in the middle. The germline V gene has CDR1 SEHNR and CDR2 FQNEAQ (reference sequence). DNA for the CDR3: TGTGCCAGCAGCTTATCAGCGAACACTGAAGCTTTCTTT. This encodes CASSLSANTEAFF.

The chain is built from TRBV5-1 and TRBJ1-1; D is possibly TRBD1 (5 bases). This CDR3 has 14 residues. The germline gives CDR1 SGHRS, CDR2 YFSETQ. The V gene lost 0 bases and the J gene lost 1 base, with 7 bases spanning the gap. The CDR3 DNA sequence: TGCGCCAGCAGCTTGGGTAGGGGGAACACTGAAGCTTTCTTT. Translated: CASSLGRGNTEAFF.

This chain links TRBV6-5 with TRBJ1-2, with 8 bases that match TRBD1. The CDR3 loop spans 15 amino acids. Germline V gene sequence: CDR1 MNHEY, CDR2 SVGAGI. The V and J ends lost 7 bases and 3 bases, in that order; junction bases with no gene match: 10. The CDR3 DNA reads TGTGCCAGCATCATGGACAGGGCTGGAGACTATGGCTACACCTTC. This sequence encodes CASIMDRAGDYGYTF.

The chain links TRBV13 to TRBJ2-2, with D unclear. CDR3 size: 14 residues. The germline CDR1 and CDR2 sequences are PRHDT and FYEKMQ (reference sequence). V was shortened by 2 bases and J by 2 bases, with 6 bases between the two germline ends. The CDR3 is CASSLSLNTGELFF. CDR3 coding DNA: TGTGCCAGCAGCTTATCCCTTAACACCGGGGAGCTGTTTTTT. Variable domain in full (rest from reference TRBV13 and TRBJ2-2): AAGVIQSPRHLIKEKRETATLKCYPIPRHDTVYWYQQGPGQDPQFLISFYEKMQSDKGSIPDRFSAQQFSDYHSELNMSSLELGDSALYFCASSLSLNTGELFFGEGSRLTVL.

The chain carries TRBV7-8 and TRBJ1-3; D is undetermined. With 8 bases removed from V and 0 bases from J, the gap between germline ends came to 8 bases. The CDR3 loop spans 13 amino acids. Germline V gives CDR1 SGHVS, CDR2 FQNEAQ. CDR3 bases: TGTGCCAGCCTTCTGGGCTCTGGAAACACCATATATTTT. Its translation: CASLLGSGNTIYF.

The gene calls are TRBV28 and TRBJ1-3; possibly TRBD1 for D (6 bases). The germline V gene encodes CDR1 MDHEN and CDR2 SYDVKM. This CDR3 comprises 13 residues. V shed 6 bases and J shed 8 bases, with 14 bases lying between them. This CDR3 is CASRIQGRDTIYF. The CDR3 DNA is TGTGCCAGCAGGATACAGGGTCGGGACACCATATATTTT.

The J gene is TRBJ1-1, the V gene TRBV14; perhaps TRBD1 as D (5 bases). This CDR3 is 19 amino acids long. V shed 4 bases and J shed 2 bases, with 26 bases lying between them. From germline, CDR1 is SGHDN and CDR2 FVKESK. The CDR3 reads CASSPIGYWGDRSNTEAFF. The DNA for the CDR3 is TGTGCCAGCAGCCCTATCGGTTATTGGGGGGACCGTTCAAACACTGAAGCTTTCTTT. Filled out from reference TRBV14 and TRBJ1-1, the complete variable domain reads EAGVTQFPSHSVIEKGQTVTLRCDPISGHDNLYWYRRVMGKEIKFLLHFVKESKQDESGMPNNRFLAERTGGTYSTLKVQPAELEDSGVYFCASSPIGYWGDRSNTEAFFGQGTRLTVV.

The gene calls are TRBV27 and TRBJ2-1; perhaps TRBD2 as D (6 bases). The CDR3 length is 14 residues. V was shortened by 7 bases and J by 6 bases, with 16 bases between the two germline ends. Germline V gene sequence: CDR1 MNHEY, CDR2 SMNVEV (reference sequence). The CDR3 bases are TGTGCCAGCACTTTGACCCGGGACTTCAATGAGCAGTTCTTC. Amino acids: CASTLTRDFNEQFF.

The DNA for the CDR3 is TGTGCCAGCAGATATGGGGGAGCCACCGGGGAGCTGTTTTTT. As protein: CASRYGGATGELFF. J is TRBJ2-2 and V is TRBV7-3, with D perhaps matching TRBD1 or TRBD2 (5 bases each). Germline CDR1 is SGHTA and CDR2 is FQGTGA. The CDR3 contains 14 residues. V gave up 6 bases and J gave up 4 bases, with 12 bases separating them.

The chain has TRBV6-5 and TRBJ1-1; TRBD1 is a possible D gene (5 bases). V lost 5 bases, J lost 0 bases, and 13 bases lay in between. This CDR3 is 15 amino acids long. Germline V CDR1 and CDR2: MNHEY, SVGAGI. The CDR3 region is CASSPGRQLNTEAFF. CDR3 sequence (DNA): TGTGCCAGCAGTCCGGGACGGCAATTGAACACTGAAGCTTTCTTT.

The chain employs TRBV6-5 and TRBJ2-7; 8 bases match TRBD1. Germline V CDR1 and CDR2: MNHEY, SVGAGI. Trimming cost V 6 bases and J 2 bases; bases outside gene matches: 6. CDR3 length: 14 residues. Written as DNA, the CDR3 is TGTGCCAGCAGGGAGACAGGGGAGACCTACGAGCAGTACTTC. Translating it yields CASRETGETYEQYF.

The CDR3 reads CASSSEWTGGIDEQYF. The CDR3 nucleotides are TGTGCCAGCAGTTCCGAATGGACAGGGGGCATCGACGAGCAGTACTTC. The chain carries TRBV6-2 or TRBV6-3 and TRBJ2-7, with 11 bases lining up with TRBD1. The V gene's germline CDR1 is MNHEY and CDR2 SVGEGT. The CDR3 length is 16 residues. Germline trimming cut 4 bases from V and 5 bases from J; bases unmatched to any gene: 10.

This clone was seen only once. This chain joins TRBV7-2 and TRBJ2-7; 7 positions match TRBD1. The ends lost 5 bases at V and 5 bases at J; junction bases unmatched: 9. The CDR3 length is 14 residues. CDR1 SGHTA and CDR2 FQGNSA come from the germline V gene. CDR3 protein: CASSAQQGRNEQYF. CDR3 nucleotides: TGTGCCAGCAGCGCTCAACAGGGGCGGAACGAGCAGTACTTC. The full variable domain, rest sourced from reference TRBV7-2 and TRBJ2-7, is GAGVSQSPSNKVTEKGKDVELRCDPISGHTALYWYRQSLGQGLEFLIYFQGNSAPDKSGLPSDRFSAERTGGSVSTLTIQRTQQEDSAVYLCASSAQQGRNEQYFGPGTRLTVT.

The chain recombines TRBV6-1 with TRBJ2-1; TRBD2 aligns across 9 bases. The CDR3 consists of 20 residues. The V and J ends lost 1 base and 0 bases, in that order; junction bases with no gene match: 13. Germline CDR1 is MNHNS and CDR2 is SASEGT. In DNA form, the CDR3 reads TGTGCCAGCAGTGAAGTTGGTCGGGCGGGAGGGCCACGCTCCTACAATGAGCAGTTCTTC. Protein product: CASSEVGRAGGPRSYNEQFF.

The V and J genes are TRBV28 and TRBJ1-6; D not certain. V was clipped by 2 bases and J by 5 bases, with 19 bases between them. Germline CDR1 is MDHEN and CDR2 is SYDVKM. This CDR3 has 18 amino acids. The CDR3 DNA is TGTGCCAGCAGTTTAATGTCTATCAGGAGCCGAGATAATTCACCCCTCCACTTT. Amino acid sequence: CASSLMSIRSRDNSPLHF.

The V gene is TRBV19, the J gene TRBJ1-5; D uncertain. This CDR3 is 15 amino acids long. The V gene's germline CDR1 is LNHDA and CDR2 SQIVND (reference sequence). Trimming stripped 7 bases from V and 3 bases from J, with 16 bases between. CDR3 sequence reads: CASTPGLVSNQPQHF. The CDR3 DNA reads TGTGCCAGTACCCCTGGGTTGGTTTCCAATCAGCCCCAGCATTTT.

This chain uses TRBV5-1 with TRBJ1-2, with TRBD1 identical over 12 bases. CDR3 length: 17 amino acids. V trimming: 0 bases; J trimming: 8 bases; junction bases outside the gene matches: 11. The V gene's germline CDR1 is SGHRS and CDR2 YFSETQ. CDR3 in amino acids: CASSLGIGTGGAEGYTF. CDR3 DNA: TGCGCCAGCAGCTTGGGAATCGGGACAGGGGGCGCAGAAGGCTACACCTTC.

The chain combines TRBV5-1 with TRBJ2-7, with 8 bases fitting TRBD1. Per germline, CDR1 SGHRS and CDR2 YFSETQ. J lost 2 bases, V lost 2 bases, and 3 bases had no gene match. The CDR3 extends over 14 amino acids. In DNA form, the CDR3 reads TGCGCCAGCAGCTTAAGGACAGGGACCTACGAGCAGTACTTC. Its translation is CASSLRTGTYEQYF.

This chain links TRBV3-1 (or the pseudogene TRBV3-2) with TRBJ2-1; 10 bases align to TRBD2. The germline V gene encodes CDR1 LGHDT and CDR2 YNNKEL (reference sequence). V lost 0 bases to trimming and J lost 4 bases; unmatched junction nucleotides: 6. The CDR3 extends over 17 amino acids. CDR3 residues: CASSQDKLAGPYNEQFF. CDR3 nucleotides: TGTGCCAGCAGCCAAGATAAACTAGCGGGACCGTACAATGAGCAGTTCTTC.

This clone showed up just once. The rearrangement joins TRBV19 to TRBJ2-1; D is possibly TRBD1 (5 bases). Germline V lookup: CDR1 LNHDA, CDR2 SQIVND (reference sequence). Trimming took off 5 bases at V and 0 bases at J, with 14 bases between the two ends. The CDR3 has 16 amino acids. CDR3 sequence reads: CASSPSYRSSYNEQFF. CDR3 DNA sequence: TGTGCCAGTAGTCCTTCTTACAGGAGCTCCTACAATGAGCAGTTCTTC. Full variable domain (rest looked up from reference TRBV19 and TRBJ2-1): DGGITQSPKYLFRKEGQNVTLSCEQNLNHDAMYWYRQDPGQGLRLIYYSQIVNDFQKGDIAEGYSVSREKKESFPLTVTSAQKNPTAFYLCASSPSYRSSYNEQFFGPGTRLTVL.

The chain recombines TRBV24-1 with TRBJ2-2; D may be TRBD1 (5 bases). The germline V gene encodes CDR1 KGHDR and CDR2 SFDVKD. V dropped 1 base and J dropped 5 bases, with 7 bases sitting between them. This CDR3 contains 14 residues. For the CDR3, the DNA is TGTGCCACCAGTGATTTACCAGGGACCGGGGAGCTGTTTTTT. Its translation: CATSDLPGTGELFF.

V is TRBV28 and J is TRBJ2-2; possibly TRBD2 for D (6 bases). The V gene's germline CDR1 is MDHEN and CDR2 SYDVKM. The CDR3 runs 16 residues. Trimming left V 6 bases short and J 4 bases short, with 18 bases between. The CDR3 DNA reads TGTGCCAGCAGGGGGGGACTCGCGCTTCCCACCGGGGAGCTGTTTTTT. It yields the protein CASRGGLALPTGELFF. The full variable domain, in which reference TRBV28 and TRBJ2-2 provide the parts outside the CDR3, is DVKVTQSSRYLVKRTGEKVFLECVQDMDHENMFWYRQDPGLGLRLIYFSYDVKMKEKGDIPEGYSVSREKKERFSLILESASTNQTSMYLCASRGGLALPTGELFFGEGSRLTVL.

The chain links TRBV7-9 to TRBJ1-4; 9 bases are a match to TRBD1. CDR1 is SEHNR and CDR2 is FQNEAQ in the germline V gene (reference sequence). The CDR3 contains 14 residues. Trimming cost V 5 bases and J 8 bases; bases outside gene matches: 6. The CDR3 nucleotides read TGTGCCAGCAGCGTCGGGACAGGGACGGAAAAACTGTTTTTT. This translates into CASSVGTGTEKLFF.

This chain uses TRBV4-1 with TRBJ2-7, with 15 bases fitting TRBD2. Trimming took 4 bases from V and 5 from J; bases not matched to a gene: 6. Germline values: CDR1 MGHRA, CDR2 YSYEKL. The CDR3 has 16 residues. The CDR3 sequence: CASSPMGLAGGNEQYF. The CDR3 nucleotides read TGCGCCAGCAGCCCTATGGGACTAGCGGGAGGAAACGAGCAGTACTTC.